The 5 T cell receptor beta chains below all came from one sample that was sequenced in a study of control samples from healthy donors and cancer patients (dated by TCRdb to about 2020). Library prep was done by the immunoSEQ multiplex PCR assay. TCRdb re-hosts the immuneACCESS table, in-frame sequences only. Its copies lack some clones; in the studies checked, an unresolved V gene accounts for under half of them, and the cause for the rest is not known. This sample has approximately 97,000 clones in its table, and just under 85% of those were observed once. The ten most abundant clones make up 19% of the sample. Material for sequencing was blood. The receptors derive from a man between 25 and 39 years old in good health.

The chain carries TRBV27 and TRBJ1-6; no clear D gene. CDR3 length equals 16 residues. Trimming cost V 3 bases and J 0 bases, with 9 bases left between them. CDR1 is MNHEY and CDR2 is SMNVEV in the germline V gene (reference sequence). The CDR3 loop is CASSFRASSYNSPLHF. CDR3 DNA: TGTGCCAGCAGTTTTAGGGCCAGCTCCTATAATTCACCCCTCCACTTT.

J is TRBJ2-3 and V is TRBV4-1; 7 bases match TRBD1. Looked up from germline, CDR1 is MGHRA and CDR2 is YSYEKL. The CDR3 loop spans 16 amino acids. The J segment lost 0 bases and the V segment lost 0 bases, leaving 3 bases of the junction unmatched. The CDR3 DNA sequence: TGCGCCAGCAGCCAAGACCGGGACAGTAGCACAGATACGCAGTATTTT. Residues: CASSQDRDSSTDTQYF.

The chain joins TRBV24-1 to TRBJ1-2, with 10 bases that match TRBD1. Unmatched junction bases numbered 1, after V lost 4 bases and J lost 6 bases. Germline CDR1 is KGHDR and CDR2 is SFDVKD. CDR3 length: 13 residues. This CDR3 is CATSDDRGHGYTF. The CDR3 DNA is TGTGCCACCAGTGACGACAGGGGGCATGGCTACACCTTC.

V gene TRBV30 combines with J gene TRBJ2-3; D not resolved. V was shortened by 4 bases and J by 5 bases, with 13 bases between the two germline ends. Germline V lookup: CDR1 GTSNPN, CDR2 SVGIG (reference sequence). The CDR3 loop spans 13 amino acids. CDR3 DNA sequence: TGTGCCTGGATTATGGCAGTCGGAGATACGCAGTATTTT. It encodes CAWIMAVGDTQYF.

The chain joins TRBV6-1 to TRBJ1-2; TRBD1 might be the D (5 bases). CDR1 and CDR2 from the germline V gene are MNHNS and SASEGT. The CDR3 spans 15 residues. V was trimmed by 0 bases and J by 2 bases, leaving 10 bases between them. The CDR3 region is CASSEAPGSNYGYTF. The CDR3 DNA follows: TGTGCCAGCAGTGAAGCCCCAGGGTCCAACTATGGCTACACCTTC.